Listed below are T cell receptor beta chains from one sample, sequenced in a study of blood T cells in healthy people across ages. Each CDR3 protein gets one entry after TCRdb re-called the 5' RACE reads with MiXCR. The table includes about 1,600,000 distinct CDR3 sequences, approximately 38% detected once. The specimen sequenced was blood. These receptors originate from a young woman in good health. Both conserved end residues are trimmed from each CDR3.

V gene	J gene	CDR3 length	CDR3 protein
TRBV28	TRBJ2-5	13	ASSLIFWSVGEQY
TRBV6-6	TRBJ2-7	13	ASSKEGPKRNEQY
TRBV20-1	TRBJ1-5	15	SAGVPQQGVVNQPQH
TRBV5-1	TRBJ2-5	11	ASSVEVMAEQY
TRBV27	TRBJ2-2	10	ASSATSGELF
TRBV3-1	TRBJ1-2	13	ASSQDGGRSFGYT
TRBV28	TRBJ2-7	13	ASSPGPGGFYEQY
TRBV6-5	TRBJ2-3	15	ASSYSSSGSFADTQY
TRBV20-1	TRBJ2-1	12	SASFGTGVNEQF
TRBV7-9	TRBJ1-4	12	ASSLREGGEKLF
TRBV20-1	TRBJ2-5	11	SAPLSGSETQY
TRBV15	TRBJ2-7	15	ATSRDRLLAGPYEQY
TRBV27	TRBJ2-3	15	ASSLAPEGSTADTQY
TRBV19	TRBJ1-6	14	ASSIPGDGRGSPLH
TRBV11-1	TRBJ1-2	11	ASSVPRGDGYT
TRBV6-5	TRBJ2-3	12	ASKLGQGTDTQY
TRBV6-6	TRBJ1-1	12	ASTHPTGGTEAF
TRBV6-1	TRBJ1-1	12	ASRIGQGDTEAF
TRBV27	TRBJ1-1	13	ASSPDRLLNTEAF
TRBV12-3/TRBV12-4	TRBJ1-2	9	ASRAEDGYT
TRBV12-3/TRBV12-4	TRBJ1-6	12	ASSFQTAQGLLH
TRBV18	TRBJ1-1	12	ASSPREENTEAF
TRBV10-2	TRBJ2-7	13	ASSPGLAPTYEQY
TRBV24-1	TRBJ2-7	12	ATSDQTSGNEQY
TRBV12-3/TRBV12-4	TRBJ2-2	13	ASSFTSGGTGELF
TRBV20-1	TRBJ2-5	14	SAGPFLAGVLETQY
TRBV6-6	TRBJ1-5	14	ASSYSGQGAGQPQH
TRBV13	TRBJ1-2	12	ASSLGRPVYGYT
TRBV12-3/TRBV12-4	TRBJ1-6	14	ASSLISGVNNSPLH
TRBV27	TRBJ1-1	11	ASNTGTGPATF
TRBV9	TRBJ2-5	12	ASSVGEGAETQY
TRBV20-1	TRBJ2-5	11	SAGLLGAQSQY
TRBV20-1	TRBJ2-3	12	SAHRYEGIDTQY